These T cell receptor beta chains were read from a single sample in a study of cytomegalovirus exposure and HLA in healthy donors. Sequencing used immunoSEQ multiplex PCR; TCRdb keeps in-frame clones, though not all of them. The sample consists of about 270,000 clones, around 66% of them appearing once. The material sequenced was PBMCs. Receptor source: a female donor in good health and CMV-seronegative. CDR3s include the opening cysteine and the closing phenylalanine or tryptophan. Fields, in order: V gene, clone size, CDR3 length, D gene, J gene, CDR3 protein, CDR3 DNA. The D gene is left open where the match is weak. Clone size is shown for a subset of rows, as once, few, many or a class of expanded clone.

v_gene: TRBV30; abundance: -; len: 14; d_gene: -; j_gene: TRBJ2-7; CDR3aa: CAWSVPPPQAEQYF; CDR3nt: TGTGCCTGGAGTGTACCCCCCCCGCAGGCCGAGCAGTACTTC
v_gene: TRBV9; abundance: -; len: 15; d_gene: -; j_gene: TRBJ2-3; CDR3aa: CASSPVSGSTDTQYF; CDR3nt: TGTGCCAGCAGCCCTGTGTCGGGTAGCACAGATACGCAGTATTTT
v_gene: TRBV5-4; abundance: -; len: 14; d_gene: TRBD1; j_gene: TRBJ2-7; CDR3aa: CASSLGQGNYEQYF; CDR3nt: TGTGCCAGCAGCTTAGGACAGGGCAACTACGAGCAGTACTTC
v_gene: TRBV9; abundance: -; len: 14; d_gene: -; j_gene: TRBJ2-7; CDR3aa: CASSRGWKRYEQYF; CDR3nt: TGTGCCAGCAGCAGGGGATGGAAGAGGTACGAGCAGTACTTC
v_gene: TRBV21-1; abundance: few; len: 24; d_gene: -; j_gene: TRBJ2-7; CDR3aa: CASSKALLGCFPGWLASGRNEQYF; CDR3nt: TGTGCCAGCAGCAAAGCGCTTTTAGGGTGCTTCCCGGGGTGGTTGGCTAGCGGGAGGAACGAGCAGTACTTC
v_gene: TRBV29-1; abundance: -; len: 15; d_gene: TRBD1; j_gene: TRBJ2-1; CDR3aa: CSVVPRDRVYNEQFF; CDR3nt: TGCAGCGTTGTCCCCCGGGACAGGGTCTACAATGAGCAGTTCTTC
v_gene: TRBV6-4; abundance: -; len: 16; d_gene: TRBD2; j_gene: TRBJ2-1; CDR3aa: CASSDSSGRALDEQFF; CDR3nt: TGTGCCAGCAGTGACTCTAGCGGGAGGGCTTTGGATGAGCAGTTCTTC
v_gene: TRBV27; abundance: -; len: 13; d_gene: -; j_gene: TRBJ2-2; CDR3aa: CASTSWNTGELFF; CDR3nt: TGTGCCAGCACGTCGTGGAACACCGGGGAGCTGTTTTTT
v_gene: TRBV5-6; abundance: -; len: 16; d_gene: TRBD1; j_gene: TRBJ1-1; CDR3aa: CASSLDRGLGNTEAFF; CDR3nt: TGTGCCAGCAGCCTTGACAGGGGGCTAGGGAACACTGAAGCTTTCTTT
v_gene: TRBV6-5; abundance: -; len: 14; d_gene: TRBD1; j_gene: TRBJ1-4; CDR3aa: CASSRGQGEEKLFF; CDR3nt: TGTGCCAGCAGTAGGGGACAGGGTGAAGAAAAACTGTTTTTT
v_gene: TRBV9; abundance: -; len: 15; d_gene: -; j_gene: TRBJ1-1; CDR3aa: CASSVGAGVNTEAFF; CDR3nt: TGTGCCAGCAGCGTAGGGGCGGGGGTTAACACTGAAGCTTTCTTT
v_gene: TRBV27; abundance: -; len: 17; d_gene: TRBD2; j_gene: TRBJ2-5; CDR3aa: CASSLRTSGSLPETQYF; CDR3nt: TGTGCCAGCAGTCTTCGGACTAGCGGCTCCCTCCCGGAGACCCAGTACTTC
v_gene: TRBV30; abundance: -; len: 16; d_gene: -; j_gene: TRBJ1-1; CDR3aa: CAWSVLVPARDTEAFF; CDR3nt: TGTGCCTGGAGTGTACTGGTTCCCGCCAGGGACACTGAAGCTTTCTTT
v_gene: TRBV6-4; abundance: -; len: 15; d_gene: -; j_gene: TRBJ2-6; CDR3aa: CASSADSSGANVLTF; CDR3nt: TGTGCCAGCAGTGCGGACAGCTCTGGGGCCAACGTCCTGACTTTC
v_gene: TRBV2; abundance: -; len: 16; d_gene: TRBD2; j_gene: TRBJ2-5; CDR3aa: CASSALGLAVQETQYF; CDR3nt: TGTGCCAGCAGTGCCTTGGGACTAGCGGTTCAAGAGACCCAGTACTTC
v_gene: TRBV7-8; abundance: few; len: 18; d_gene: TRBD2; j_gene: TRBJ2-2; CDR3aa: CASSLRPLAGAHTGELFF; CDR3nt: TGTGCCAGCAGCTTAAGGCCCCTAGCGGGAGCGCACACCGGGGAGCTGTTTTTT
v_gene: TRBV19; abundance: -; len: 15; d_gene: TRBD1; j_gene: TRBJ1-4; CDR3aa: CASSIMTGVNEKLFF; CDR3nt: TGTGCCAGTAGTATCATGACAGGGGTTAATGAAAAACTGTTTTTT
v_gene: TRBV28; abundance: -; len: 15; d_gene: TRBD2; j_gene: TRBJ2-7; CDR3aa: CASSLFSGGANEQYF; CDR3nt: TGTGCCAGCAGTTTATTCTCGGGAGGGGCGAACGAGCAGTACTTC
v_gene: TRBV7-9; abundance: -; len: 16; d_gene: -; j_gene: TRBJ1-1; CDR3aa: CASSPTARGLWTEAFF; CDR3nt: TGTGCCAGCAGCCCGACTGCCCGGGGACTGTGGACTGAAGCTTTCTTT
v_gene: TRBV11-3; abundance: few; len: 13; d_gene: -; j_gene: TRBJ1-1; CDR3aa: CASDPLGASEAFF; CDR3nt: TGTGCCAGCGACCCATTGGGGGCCTCTGAAGCTTTCTTT
v_gene: TRBV5-6; abundance: -; len: 16; d_gene: TRBD2; j_gene: TRBJ2-3; CDR3aa: CASSLDGGRGTDTQYF; CDR3nt: TGTGCCAGCAGCTTGGATGGCGGGAGGGGCACAGATACGCAGTATTTT
v_gene: TRBV5-1; abundance: -; len: 16; d_gene: TRBD1; j_gene: TRBJ2-3; CDR3aa: CASSLNGDRGTDTQYF; CDR3nt: TGCGCCAGCAGCTTGAATGGGGACAGGGGCACAGATACGCAGTATTTT
v_gene: TRBV4-1; abundance: once; len: 15; d_gene: TRBD2; j_gene: TRBJ2-2; CDR3aa: CASSQDIAGDGELFF; CDR3nt: TGCGCCAGCAGCCAAGATATAGCGGGAGACGGGGAGCTGTTTTTT
v_gene: TRBV5-4; abundance: -; len: 13; d_gene: -; j_gene: TRBJ2-7; CDR3aa: CASSLQGTYEQYF; CDR3nt: TGTGCCAGCAGCTTGCAGGGTACCTACGAGCAGTACTTC
v_gene: TRBV7-9; abundance: once; len: 12; d_gene: -; j_gene: TRBJ2-1; CDR3aa: CASSPAGREQFF; CDR3nt: TGTGCCAGCAGCCCCGCGGGGCGGGAGCAGTTCTTC
v_gene: TRBV18; abundance: -; len: 15; d_gene: -; j_gene: TRBJ1-3; CDR3aa: CASSPPGLYGNTIYF; CDR3nt: TGTGCCAGCTCACCCCCGGGACTCTATGGAAACACCATATATTTT
v_gene: TRBV28; abundance: -; len: 15; d_gene: -; j_gene: TRBJ2-6; CDR3aa: CASSLSGTGANVLTF; CDR3nt: TGTGCCAGCAGTTTATCGGGAACTGGGGCCAACGTCCTGACTTTC
v_gene: TRBV7-2; abundance: -; len: 15; d_gene: TRBD1; j_gene: TRBJ2-7; CDR3aa: CASSLGQGRGYEQYF; CDR3nt: TGTGCCAGCAGCTTGGGACAGGGGAGGGGTTACGAGCAGTACTTC
v_gene: TRBV5-6; abundance: once; len: 15; d_gene: -; j_gene: TRBJ1-4; CDR3aa: CASSSYRATNEKLFF; CDR3nt: TGTGCCAGCAGCTCGTACAGGGCAACTAATGAAAAACTGTTTTTT
v_gene: TRBV13; abundance: -; len: 16; d_gene: TRBD1; j_gene: TRBJ1-3; CDR3aa: CASSSRWQGAGNTIYF; CDR3nt: TGTGCCAGCAGCTCCCGTTGGCAGGGGGCTGGAAACACCATATATTTT
v_gene: TRBV5-5; abundance: -; len: 17; d_gene: TRBD2; j_gene: TRBJ2-7; CDR3aa: CASSWGKGSGSSLEQYF; CDR3nt: TGTGCCAGCAGCTGGGGTAAGGGTAGCGGGAGTTCCCTCGAGCAGTACTTC
v_gene: TRBV27; abundance: -; len: 15; d_gene: -; j_gene: TRBJ2-3; CDR3aa: CASSSFDRHTDTQYF; CDR3nt: TGTGCCAGCAGTTCCTTCGACAGGCACACAGATACGCAGTATTTT
v_gene: TRBV2; abundance: -; len: 12; d_gene: -; j_gene: TRBJ2-2; CDR3aa: CASRRGTGELFF; CDR3nt: TGTGCCAGCAGAAGGGGAACCGGGGAGCTGTTTTTT
v_gene: TRBV5-8; abundance: -; len: 15; d_gene: -; j_gene: TRBJ1-1; CDR3aa: CASSLPQDMNTEAFF; CDR3nt: TGTGCCAGCAGCTTGCCCCAGGATATGAACACTGAAGCTTTCTTT
v_gene: TRBV27; abundance: few; len: 15; d_gene: TRBD2; j_gene: TRBJ2-7; CDR3aa: CASSRRLAGPYEQYF; CDR3nt: TGTGCCAGCAGTCGGCGACTAGCGGGGCCCTACGAGCAGTACTTC
v_gene: TRBV5-6; abundance: -; len: 12; d_gene: -; j_gene: TRBJ2-1; CDR3aa: CASSLAGGEQFF; CDR3nt: TGTGCCAGCAGCTTGGCCGGAGGTGAGCAGTTCTTC
v_gene: TRBV27; abundance: few; len: 15; d_gene: -; j_gene: TRBJ1-6; CDR3aa: CASSLWQGLNSPLHF; CDR3nt: TGTGCCAGCAGTTTATGGCAGGGTCTTAATTCACCCCTCCACTTT